Described below is a single T cell receptor (beta chain) sequence and its context. The source of the sample is a study of blood T cell repertoires in COVID-19. Study background: Acute and convalescent COVID-19 samples came from the United States, Italy and Spain. The cDNA or gDNA used as material had been derived from T cells, B-cell-depleted T cells, or PBMCs.

In the original workflow: Nucleated cell number was recorded as an estimate derived from reference gene primer amplification. The method was immunoSEQ multiplex PCR; TCRdb's version includes in-frame clones alone and lacks a portion of them. V, J and clone size derive from that table, while D and trimming were established from the DNA sequence. The sample lists 65,000 to 90,000 clones, 86% occurring once. V shed 1 base, J shed 5 bases, and the junction held 7 bases outside the gene matches. The CDR3 loop spans 15 amino acids. CDR1 is SGHKS, CDR2 YYEKEE, per germline (reference sequence). This chain links TRBV5-5 with TRBJ1-1; TRBD1 agrees at 8 bases. The sample taken for sequencing was peripheral blood. The clonotype was recovered from a man aged 50 to 60 with active COVID-19. CDR3 DNA: TGTGCCAGCAGCTTGTTGACAGGGGAGGGGACTGAAGCTTTCTTT. It codes for CASSLLTGEGTEAFF.